Below, 21 T cell receptor beta chains from the same sample are listed, as sequenced in a study of vaccination and CD4 T cells after COVID-19. Regarding treatment: roughly ten-day PBMC culture with coronavirus spike peptide pools or control peptides (ViraFEST assay). Cultured CD4+ T cell DNA was sequenced using the Oncomine TCR Beta short-read assay. MiXCR, run by TCRdb on the PCR reads, gives a single entry per CDR3 protein. The sample records 12,000 or so distinct CDR3 sequences, less than 80% being singletons. Their antigens remain unidentified. Source material: CD4+ T cells from blood, cultured in vitro. Receptor source: a human donor who had recovered from COVID-19.

This clonotype was seen more than once but under ten times. The chain joins TRBV29-1 to TRBJ2-3; 11 nucleotides line up with TRBD2. CDR1 and CDR2 (germline): SQVTM, ANQGSEA. J lost 5 bases, V lost 7 bases, and 5 bases had no gene match. There are 13 residues in the CDR3. The CDR3 region is CSETSGMVDTQYF. As DNA, the CDR3 is TGCAGCGAGACTAGCGGGATGGTAGATACGCAGTATTTT.

In its sample, this clonotype is medium-sized. The CDR3 spells CASGAVGARLTDTQYF. For the CDR3, the DNA is TGTGCCAGCGGGGCGGTAGGGGCACGACTTACAGATACGCAGTATTTT. The chain employs TRBV25-1 and TRBJ2-3; a weak D match, TRBD1 (5 bases). Trimming took 8 bases from V and 3 from J, leaving 21 bases between them. The V gene's germline CDR1 is MGHDK and CDR2 SYGVNS. The CDR3 is made up of 16 amino acids.

CDR3 in amino acids: CASTPRGAGNTEAFF. The CDR3 region has the DNA TGTGCCAGCACCCCCCGGGGGGCGGGTAACACTGAAGCTTTCTTT. The chain couples TRBV27 to TRBJ1-1; maybe TRBD1 (6 bases). This CDR3 has 15 residues. With 7 bases removed from V and 2 bases from J, the gap between germline ends came to 17 bases. The germline CDR1 and CDR2 sequences are MNHEY and SMNVEV (reference sequence).

Sample share makes this clonotype large. J is TRBJ2-7 and V is TRBV12-3 or TRBV12-4; possible D gene TRBD2, 5 bases. Trimming stripped 6 bases from V and 0 bases from J, with 15 bases between. CDR3 length equals 15 residues. The CDR3 sequence is CASSPTRAFSYEQYF. CDR3 DNA sequence: TGTGCCAGCAGCCCTACTAGGGCCTTCTCCTACGAGCAGTACTTC.

Only one count was recorded for this clonotype. The chain is built from TRBV5-4 and TRBJ1-1; the match to TRBD1 covers 9 bases. There are 15 residues in the CDR3. The germline V gene encodes CDR1 SGHNT and CDR2 YYREEE (reference sequence). V lost 5 bases to trimming and J lost 0 bases; unmatched junction nucleotides: 5. The chain's CDR3 is CASSGTGSLNTEAFF. The DNA of the CDR3 is TGTGCCAGCAGTGGGACAGGGAGCCTGAACACTGAAGCTTTCTTT.

The V call is TRBV12-3 or TRBV12-4, the J call TRBJ2-3; D may be TRBD2 (6 bases). V was pared by 5 bases and J by 4 bases, with 22 bases between. The length of the CDR3 is 17 residues. In DNA, the CDR3 is TGTGCCAGCAGTGGCATGCGGGACCCCGGGCGCGCAGATACGCAGTATTTT. It specifies CASSGMRDPGRADTQYF.

The sample holds a few counts of this clonotype. The CDR3 DNA reads TGCAGTGCTAGTCTTTTAGCGGGAGGGTACAATGAGCAGTTCTTC. It yields the protein CSASLLAGGYNEQFF. The V gene is TRBV20-1, the J gene TRBJ2-1; TRBD2 matches 11 bases. V lost 3 bases to trimming and J lost 4 bases; unmatched junction nucleotides: 5. Germline CDR1 is DFQATT and CDR2 is SNEGSKA (reference sequence). CDR3 length: 15 amino acids.

V gene TRBV7-2 combines with J gene TRBJ2-5; 8 bases agree with TRBD2. Trimming at V came to 7 bases and at J to 5 bases, leaving 6 bases not matched to a gene. The CDR3 is made up of 13 amino acids. Germline V CDR1 and CDR2: SGHTA, FQGNSA. The CDR3 coding sequence is TGTGCCAGCACCCCTCGCGGGGGGGAGACCCAGTACTTC. Its translation is CASTPRGGETQYF.

This clonotype was seen a handful of times. The chain recombines TRBV6-1 with TRBJ2-2, with D tentatively TRBD1 (6 bases). CDR1 and CDR2 from the germline V gene are MNHNS and SASEGT. The ends were cut back, 5 bases at V and 2 bases at J, with 15 bases in the middle. CDR3 length: 16 residues. In DNA form, the CDR3 reads TGTGCCAGCAGTATCGGGACACAACTTAACACCGGGGAGCTGTTTTTT. Translating gives CASSIGTQLNTGELFF.

This clonotype was observed a few times. V is TRBV21-1 and J is TRBJ2-5; TRBD1, the table's D call, lacks a check against the DNA. TRBV21-1 is recorded as a pseudogene. The CDR3 has 16 amino acids. The CDR3 region is CATRVSDRGLGGTQYF. The CDR3 region has the DNA TGTGCCACCCGAGTTTCGGACAGGGGGTTAGGAGGGACCCAGTACTTC.

This chain connects TRBV6-1 to TRBJ2-7; possibly TRBD2 for D (6 bases). Germline assignment: CDR1 MNHNS and CDR2 SASEGT. CDR3 length: 16 amino acids. V lost 6 bases and J 2 bases, leaving 20 bases between the germline ends. CDR3 DNA: TGTGCCAGCAGGGATCCGGGACTCTCTTCGACCTACGAGCAGTACTTC. Protein product: CASRDPGLSSTYEQYF.

The CDR3 spells CASSESGTYNEQFF. The CDR3 bases are TGCGCCAGCAGTGAATCAGGTACCTACAATGAGCAGTTCTTC. The rearrangement uses TRBV10-1 and TRBJ2-1; D remains unclear. Trimming removed 3 bases from V and 2 bases from J, with 8 bases in between. The CDR3 spans 14 residues. Germline-derived CDR1 and CDR2 are WNHNN and SYGVQD (reference sequence).

This clonotype was seen only a few times. J is TRBJ1-4 and V is TRBV4-2; TRBD1 matches at 7 bases. The germline gives CDR1 LGHNA, CDR2 YNFKEQ. V lost 1 base, J lost 11 bases, and 4 bases stayed unmatched. This CDR3 is built from 13 residues. The CDR3 coding sequence is TGTGCCAGCAGCCAAGCCTTCAGGGGGAAACTGTTTTTT. Translated: CASSQAFRGKLFF.

The chain combines TRBV20-1 with TRBJ1-5; 11 bases map to TRBD1. Germline CDR1 and CDR2: DFQATT and SNEGSKA (reference sequence). The CDR3 contains 14 residues. V gave up 3 bases and J gave up 5 bases; unmatched junction bases: 3. As DNA, the CDR3 is TGCAGTGCTAGCCGGGACAGGGGGTATCAGCCCCAGCATTTT. Translating it yields CSASRDRGYQPQHF.

The chain combines TRBV20-1 with TRBJ1-3; the D is unclear. Between the trimmed V and J ends, which lost 2 bases and 0 bases, there was a span of 17 bases. The CDR3 is 17 residues long. Germline V gene data show CDR1 as DFQATT and CDR2 as SNEGSKA (reference sequence). CDR3 coding DNA: TGCAGTGCTAGATTAAGAGGGTCCTTAAGCTCTGGAAACACCATATATTTT. Its translation is CSARLRGSLSSGNTIYF.

The chain couples TRBV15 to TRBJ2-7; D might be TRBD1 or TRBD2, each matching 6 bases. Germline CDR1 and CDR2: LNHNV and YYDKDF (reference sequence). CDR3 length: 16 amino acids. Trimming took off 0 bases at V and 1 base at J, with 13 bases between the two ends. CDR3 protein: CATSRDRQGRSYEQYF. The CDR3 nucleotides are TGTGCCACCAGCAGAGATCGGCAGGGGAGGTCCTACGAGCAGTACTTC. Full variable domain (outside the CDR3, taken from reference TRBV15 and TRBJ2-7): DAMVIQNPRYQVTQFGKPVTLSCSQTLNHNVMYWYQQKSSQAPKLLFHYYDKDFNNEADTPDNFQSRRPNTSFCFLDIRSPGLGDTAMYLCATSRDRQGRSYEQYFGPGTRLTVT.

The chain links TRBV21-1 to TRBJ2-7. TRBV21-1 is classified as a pseudogene. The CDR3 runs 16 residues. The CDR3 region is CASSKMRLLVIYEQYF. The CDR3 DNA is TGTGCCAGCAGCAAAATGAGGCTACTCGTCATCTACGAGCAGTACTTC.

The chain employs TRBV6-1 and TRBJ2-7; TRBD2 aligns across 15 bases. CDR3 length: 15 residues. With V trimmed by 3 bases and J by 7 bases, 4 bases remained unmatched. CDR1 and CDR2 from the germline V gene are MNHNS and SASEGT. CDR3 protein: CASSDGLAGGPEQYF. CDR3 DNA sequence: TGTGCCAGCAGTGACGGACTAGCGGGAGGGCCGGAGCAGTACTTC.

This chain connects TRBV20-1 to TRBJ1-5; TRBD1 might be the D (6 bases). Germline V CDR1 and CDR2: DFQATT, SNEGSKA (reference sequence). The CDR3 extends over 13 amino acids. V was clipped by 7 bases and J by 6 bases, with 16 bases between them. The CDR3 region has the DNA TGCAGTGTGAGGGAGGGGGTTGGTCAGCCCCAGCATTTT. This gives the protein CSVREGVGQPQHF.

The rearrangement uses TRBV28 and TRBJ1-2; D might be TRBD1 (6 bases). In germline, CDR1 is MDHEN, CDR2 SYDVKM. Trimming shortened V by 5 bases and J by 8 bases, and 24 bases separated the two germline ends. The CDR3 loop spans 16 amino acids. CDR3 coding DNA: TGTGCCAGCAGTGAAAAACCGCCTACAGGGAGAAGCGGCTACACCTTC. The encoded protein is CASSEKPPTGRSGYTF.

The chain recombines TRBV6-1 with TRBJ1-1; D is uncertain. Per the germline V gene, CDR1 is MNHNS and CDR2 is SASEGT. The V end was cut by 5 bases, the J end by 0 bases, with 19 bases between. CDR3 length equals 17 residues. CDR3 protein: CASSIGLGSLLNTEAFF. CDR3 in DNA: TGTGCCAGCAGTATAGGTTTAGGGTCGCTACTGAACACTGAAGCTTTCTTT.